This TCR beta chain was found in a study of early T cells in non-severe SARS-CoV-2 infection. Overall study: Sequenced bulk RNA came from whole blood that was unsorted, and chains were unpaired.

Overall study results and limits: VDJdb matching favored anti-spike CD8 responses, missing private and CD4 specificities.

With respect to this clonotype: What it binds is not known.

TCRdb passed the 5' RACE reads through MiXCR, listing each CDR3 protein once. The data contain tens of thousands of distinct CDR3 sequences, roughly an eighth of them singletons. Losses at the gene ends were 6 bases for V and 2 bases for J; bases not matched to a gene: 8. Germline values: CDR1 MNHEY, CDR2 SMNVEV (reference sequence). This CDR3 spans 15 amino acids. V gene TRBV27 combines with J gene TRBJ2-7; 9 positions agree with TRBD2. Sequenced: whole blood. The receptor was derived from an adult who was a healthcare worker with PCR-confirmed SARS-CoV-2 infection or an uninfected control (not recorded which). The DNA for the CDR3 is TGTGCCAGCAGCCGAATAGCGGGGGCTCCCTACGAGCAGTACTTC. Translation gives CASSRIAGAPYEQYF.